This T cell receptor (beta chain) came from a study of T cells in Graves' hyperthyroidism and ophthalmopathy. This CDR3 spans 14 amino acids. Trimming stripped 3 bases from V and 2 bases from J, with 11 bases between. Germline assignment: CDR1 SGHDN and CDR2 FVKESK. Study-level findings and limits: Ophthalmopathy cases were set apart from stable hyperthyroidism by a 13 V-J model.

Patients aged 18 to 65 had newly diagnosed hyperthyroidism lasting under 2 months. Orbital computed tomography, thyroid ultrasound, serum thyroxine and TRAb, and clinical symptoms together informed the diagnoses. From RNA transcripts, TCR beta CDR3 regions were amplified. When the TCR CDR3 underwent first-round RT-PCR, the HTBI primer set was used. One entry per CDR3 protein results from TCRdb running MiXCR on the multiplex PCR reads. The sample lists about 680,000 distinct CDR3 sequences, about a third occurring once. In the case of this clonotype: Its antigen is unidentified.

This chain joins TRBV14 and TRBJ2-7; a weak D match, TRBD2 (6 bases). The receptor's source is a woman between 40 and 50 years old with Graves' hyperthyroidism. Sequencing used blood. Here the CDR3 reads CASSHRDFPYEQYF. The CDR3 DNA is TGTGCCAGCAGCCACCGGGACTTCCCCTACGAGCAGTACTTC.